The rows below give T cell receptor beta chains drawn from one sample of a study of identical twins. TCRdb re-called the 5' RACE reads with MiXCR, one entry per CDR3 protein. In the table there are roughly 190,000 distinct CDR3 sequences, around a sixth of which are singletons. This same sample was also part of a study on T cells expressing NK-cell markers.

Input material: CD8+ T cells sorted from blood. These TCRs come from a woman in her late teens or twenties in good health. Both conserved end residues are part of each CDR3. The D gene is left open where the match is weak. Some rows have no size entry. The others give once, few or many, or a class for an expanded clone.

>TRBV7-7|TRBJ2-1|.|many
TGTGCCAGCAGCTCTTCCGGATGGAATGAGCAGTTCTTC
CASSSSGWNEQFF
>TRBV19|TRBJ2-1|.|.
TGTGCCAGTAGTATACTGGCTAGCAATGAGCAGTTCTTC
CASSILASNEQFF
>TRBV5-6|TRBJ2-1|.|once
TGTGCCAGCAGCGTCGGTGGTCTGTTGGTCTTC
CASSVGGLLVF
>TRBV29-1|TRBJ1-1|.|.
TGCAGCGTTGTCCACAGGAACACTGAAGCTTTCTTT
CSVVHRNTEAFF
>TRBV9|TRBJ1-2|TRBD1|few
TGTGCCAGCAGCGGGGAGGACAGGGGGGATCATGGCTACACCTTC
CASSGEDRGDHGYTF
>TRBV12-3/TRBV12-4|TRBJ1-5|.|.
TGTGCCAGCAGTTTAGCGGGGGCAGGGGATCAGCCCCAGCATTTT
CASSLAGAGDQPQHF
>TRBV12-3/TRBV12-4|TRBJ2-7|TRBD2|few
TGTGCCAGCAGTTTCCTAGCGGGATTGTTTCCCTACGAGCAGTACTTC
CASSFLAGLFPYEQYF
>TRBV29-1|TRBJ2-3|TRBD1|few
TGCAGCGTTTTTGGGACAGCCACTAGCACAGATACGCAGTATTTT
CSVFGTATSTDTQYF
>TRBV7-6|TRBJ1-3|.|many
TGTGCCAGCAGCTTACCCGGCGGTAGGGGAAACACCATATATTTT
CASSLPGGRGNTIYF
>TRBV9|TRBJ1-4|.|.
TGTGCCAGCAGCCGCGGGGCCGGCGGTGAAAAACTGTTTTTT
CASSRGAGGEKLFF
>TRBV29-1|TRBJ2-7|.|.
TGCAGCGTTGTCATTTCCAGGGGCGAGCAGTACTTC
CSVVISRGEQYF
>TRBV28|TRBJ2-2|.|.
TGTGCCAGCAGTTTTCTAGGAAGCACCGGGGAGCTGTTTTTT
CASSFLGSTGELFF
>TRBV11-1|TRBJ2-1|.|once
TGTGCCAGCAGCGGCGGGGTCGCATCCTACAATGAGCAGTTCTTC
CASSGGVASYNEQFF
>TRBV4-1|TRBJ2-1|.|few
TGCGCCAGCAGCCCTTTGCCCGAAAATGAGCAGTTCTTC
CASSPLPENEQFF
>TRBV24-1|TRBJ2-3|.|few
TGTGCCACCAGTGACCCCGCTACAGATACGCAGTATTTT
CATSDPATDTQYF
>TRBV9|TRBJ2-7|TRBD1|many
TGTGCCAGCAGCGCAGGGGGCTACGAGCAGTACTTC
CASSAGGYEQYF
>TRBV20-1|TRBJ2-3|.|.
TGCAGTGCTAGCGGCCTACCGGGGGATACGCAGTATTTT
CSASGLPGDTQYF
>TRBV5-1|TRBJ2-1|TRBD2|.
TGCGCCAGCAGCTTTACGGGGGGAGCCTACAATGAGCAGTTCTTC
CASSFTGGAYNEQFF
>TRBV29-1|TRBJ2-3|TRBD2|.
TGCAGCGGCGTATTACGGAGCGGGAGAGGGAGAGATACGCAGTATTTT
CSGVLRSGRGRDTQYF
>TRBV27|TRBJ1-5|.|few
TGTGCCACGGGAGGGGATAGCAATCAGCCCCAGCATTTT
CATGGDSNQPQHF
>TRBV3-1|TRBJ1-1|.|few
TGTGCCAGCAGCGGAGAGAGGACTGAAGCTTTCTTT
CASSGERTEAFF
>TRBV7-6|TRBJ1-2|.|few
TGTGCCAGCGCACCTGGGGTGGGACGTGGCTACACCTTC
CASAPGVGRGYTF
>TRBV28|TRBJ1-5|.|.
TGTGCCAGCAGCCGGGAGATGATCGGACAGCCCCAGCATTTT
CASSREMIGQPQHF
>TRBV11-2|TRBJ2-5|.|.
TGTGCCAGCAGCTTAGCATGGAGGGGGCAAGAAGAGACCCAGTACTTC
CASSLAWRGQEETQYF
>TRBV3-1|TRBJ2-1|.|.
TGTGCCAGCAGCCAAGATGGGACATTAACTGGGGGGGGTCGGGGCAATGAGCAGTTCTTC
CASSQDGTLTGGGRGNEQFF
>TRBV12-3/TRBV12-4|TRBJ2-5|.|few
TGTGCCAGCAGTTTAGGGACGTCAAAGTTTTGGACCCAGTACTTC
CASSLGTSKFWTQYF
>TRBV20-1|TRBJ2-1|TRBD2|few
TGCAGTGCTAGGGGGACTAGCGGGGGAAGAGAGGTTGAGCAGTTCTTC
CSARGTSGGREVEQFF
>TRBV7-9|TRBJ2-1|TRBD2|few
TGTGCCAGCAGCTCCCTTACTAGCGGGAGCACGTATGAGCAGTTCTTC
CASSSLTSGSTYEQFF
>TRBV6-2/TRBV6-3|TRBJ2-2|.|.
TGTGCCAGCACTGGGGGTGGCACCGGGGAGCTGTTTTTT
CASTGGGTGELFF
>TRBV9|TRBJ1-6|TRBD1|.
TGTGCCAGCCAGGGACAGTCTTATTCACCCCTCCACTTT
CASQGQSYSPLHF
>TRBV2|TRBJ2-1|TRBD2|few
TGTGCCAGCAGTGAAGGAGCGGGAGTATACAATGAGCAGTTCTTC
CASSEGAGVYNEQFF
>TRBV7-2|TRBJ1-1|.|few
TGTGCCAGCAGCGAAGGGGCAGTTAACACTGAAGCTTTCTTT
CASSEGAVNTEAFF
>TRBV12-3/TRBV12-4|TRBJ2-7|.|many
TGTGCCAGCAGTTTAGGGGCGGGTCAGAGCGAGCAGTACTTC
CASSLGAGQSEQYF
>TRBV6-1|TRBJ2-1|TRBD1|few
TGTGCCAGCAGTGGCGTGACAGGGTTCGGCAATGAGCAGTTCTTC
CASSGVTGFGNEQFF
>TRBV6-2/TRBV6-3|TRBJ1-6|.|many
TGTGCCAGCAGTTACGAGGGAGATAAGCGAAAACGGGATTCACCCCTCCACTTT
CASSYEGDKRKRDSPLHF
>TRBV20-1|TRBJ1-6|.|few
TGCAGTGCAGGGGGATCCTATAATTCACCCCTCCACTTT
CSAGGSYNSPLHF
>TRBV7-9|TRBJ1-4|TRBD1|few
TGTGCCAGCAGCTTAGCACAGGGGGCTAATGAAAAACTGTTTTTT
CASSLAQGANEKLFF